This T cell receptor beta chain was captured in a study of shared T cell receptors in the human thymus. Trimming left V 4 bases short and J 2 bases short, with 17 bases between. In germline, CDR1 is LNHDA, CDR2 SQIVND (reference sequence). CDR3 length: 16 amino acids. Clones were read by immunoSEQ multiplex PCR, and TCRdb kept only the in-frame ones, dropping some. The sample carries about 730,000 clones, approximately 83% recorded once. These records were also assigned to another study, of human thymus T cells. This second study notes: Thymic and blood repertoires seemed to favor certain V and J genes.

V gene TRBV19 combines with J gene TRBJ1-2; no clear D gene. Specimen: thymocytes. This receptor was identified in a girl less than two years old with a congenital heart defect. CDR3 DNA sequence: TGTGCCAGTAGTACCTTGCTGGGAGAGGAAAACTATGGCTACACCTTC. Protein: CASSTLLGEENYGYTF.